These T cell receptor beta chains were read from a single sample in a study of blood T cell repertoires in COVID-19. Generated by immunoSEQ multiplex PCR, the TCRdb table keeps only in-frame clones and is missing some. Here the sample spans about 500,000 clones, approximately 89% being singletons. The specimen sequenced was peripheral blood. These receptors all stem from a young man with COVID-19, enrolled during active disease. CDR3s include the opening cysteine and the closing phenylalanine or tryptophan. The order of the fields is V gene, J gene, D gene, CDR3 length, clone size, CDR3 protein, CDR3 DNA. D genes are given only for firm matches. Some rows have no size entry. The others give once, few or many, or a class for an expanded clone.

v_call: TRBV15; j_call: TRBJ2-7; d_call: NA; cdr3_length: 16; clone_size: NA; cdr3_aa: CATSRTGRSVGYEQYF; cdr3_nt: TGTGCCACCAGCAGGACAGGACGGTCGGTGGGTTACGAGCAGTACTTC
v_call: TRBV9; j_call: TRBJ2-3; d_call: TRBD2; cdr3_length: 17; clone_size: NA; cdr3_aa: CASSPRLAGVRTDTQYF; cdr3_nt: TGTGCCAGCAGCCCAAGACTAGCGGGAGTTCGCACAGATACGCAGTATTTT
v_call: TRBV18; j_call: TRBJ2-7; d_call: TRBD1; cdr3_length: 14; clone_size: few; cdr3_aa: CASSPWDSNYEQYF; cdr3_nt: TGTGCCAGCTCACCATGGGACAGTAACTACGAGCAGTACTTC
v_call: TRBV3-1/TRBV3-2; j_call: TRBJ2-2; d_call: TRBD1; cdr3_length: 15; clone_size: NA; cdr3_aa: CASSPNRGNTGELFF; cdr3_nt: TGTGCCAGCAGCCCAAACAGGGGGAACACCGGGGAGCTGTTTTTT
v_call: TRBV10-3; j_call: TRBJ2-7; d_call: TRBD2; cdr3_length: 18; clone_size: NA; cdr3_aa: CAISEGLAGGATPSEQYF; cdr3_nt: TGTGCCATCAGTGAAGGTCTAGCGGGGGGCGCAACACCTAGCGAGCAGTACTTC
v_call: TRBV2; j_call: TRBJ1-6; d_call: NA; cdr3_length: 13; clone_size: many; cdr3_aa: CASRTALGSPLHF; cdr3_nt: TGTGCCAGCAGGACAGCTTTAGGTTCACCCCTCCACTTT
v_call: TRBV5-4; j_call: TRBJ2-1; d_call: TRBD2; cdr3_length: 15; clone_size: NA; cdr3_aa: CASSTLAGEFGEQFF; cdr3_nt: TGTGCCAGCAGCACCCTAGCGGGAGAGTTTGGTGAGCAGTTCTTC
v_call: TRBV6-5; j_call: TRBJ2-5; d_call: NA; cdr3_length: 14; clone_size: NA; cdr3_aa: CASRTGGGGETQYF; cdr3_nt: TGTGCCAGCAGGACTGGAGGGGGCGGAGAGACCCAGTACTTC
v_call: TRBV19; j_call: TRBJ1-5; d_call: NA; cdr3_length: 14; clone_size: NA; cdr3_aa: CASRVGGLKQPQHF; cdr3_nt: TGTGCCAGTAGAGTCGGGGGGCTAAAGCAGCCCCAGCATTTT
v_call: TRBV21-1; j_call: TRBJ1-2; d_call: NA; cdr3_length: 12; clone_size: NA; cdr3_aa: CAISTGYQGYTF; cdr3_nt: TGTGCCATCTCTACAGGGTACCAAGGCTACACCTTC
v_call: TRBV3-1/TRBV3-2; j_call: TRBJ2-1; d_call: NA; cdr3_length: 16; clone_size: NA; cdr3_aa: CASSQDKGGIYNEQFF; cdr3_nt: TGTGCCAGCAGCCAAGATAAGGGGGGGATATACAATGAGCAGTTCTTC
v_call: TRBV27; j_call: TRBJ2-6; d_call: NA; cdr3_length: 13; clone_size: NA; cdr3_aa: CASRYGGANVLTF; cdr3_nt: TGTGCCAGCAGGTACGGTGGGGCCAACGTCCTGACTTTC
v_call: TRBV11-2; j_call: TRBJ2-7; d_call: TRBD2; cdr3_length: 17; clone_size: NA; cdr3_aa: CASSLVASGAYTYEQYF; cdr3_nt: TGTGCCAGCAGCTTAGTTGCTAGCGGGGCATACACCTACGAGCAGTACTTC
v_call: TRBV6-5; j_call: TRBJ2-1; d_call: TRBD1; cdr3_length: 15; clone_size: NA; cdr3_aa: CASRTDRGSYNEQFF; cdr3_nt: TGTGCCAGCAGGACTGACAGGGGCTCCTACAATGAGCAGTTCTTC
v_call: TRBV19; j_call: TRBJ1-6; d_call: NA; cdr3_length: 14; clone_size: few; cdr3_aa: CASSFSSYNSPLHF; cdr3_nt: TGTGCCAGTAGTTTCAGCTCCTATAATTCACCCCTCCACTTT
v_call: TRBV6-5; j_call: TRBJ1-4; d_call: NA; cdr3_length: 15; clone_size: NA; cdr3_aa: CASSYGGRTNEKLFF; cdr3_nt: TGTGCCAGCAGTTACGGGGGGAGGACTAATGAAAAACTGTTTTTT
v_call: TRBV3-1/TRBV3-2; j_call: TRBJ2-7; d_call: TRBD2; cdr3_length: 16; clone_size: NA; cdr3_aa: CASSPQLAGPSYEQYF; cdr3_nt: TGTGCCAGCAGCCCCCAACTAGCGGGCCCCTCCTACGAGCAGTACTTC
v_call: TRBV5-1; j_call: TRBJ2-2; d_call: TRBD1; cdr3_length: 13; clone_size: NA; cdr3_aa: CASWAGGSGELFF; cdr3_nt: TGCGCCAGCTGGGCAGGGGGAAGCGGGGAGCTGTTTTTT
v_call: TRBV6-2/TRBV6-3; j_call: TRBJ1-6; d_call: NA; cdr3_length: 15; clone_size: many; cdr3_aa: CASSYGGGGVPPLHF; cdr3_nt: TGTGCCAGCAGTTACGGAGGCGGGGGTGTCCCACCCCTCCACTTT
v_call: TRBV19; j_call: TRBJ2-7; d_call: TRBD1; cdr3_length: 15; clone_size: NA; cdr3_aa: CASRPRTGLSYEQYF; cdr3_nt: TGTGCCAGTAGACCCAGGACAGGGTTAAGCTACGAGCAGTACTTC
v_call: TRBV5-1; j_call: TRBJ2-6; d_call: NA; cdr3_length: 18; clone_size: NA; cdr3_aa: CASSFQGASAPGANVLTF; cdr3_nt: TGCGCCAGCAGCTTCCAGGGCGCCTCCGCCCCTGGGGCCAACGTCCTGACTTTC
v_call: TRBV5-1; j_call: TRBJ2-2; d_call: TRBD2; cdr3_length: 21; clone_size: NA; cdr3_aa: CASSLTGTSLPPPDNTGELFF; cdr3_nt: TGCGCCAGCAGCTTGACCGGGACTAGCCTTCCTCCTCCCGATAACACCGGGGAGCTGTTTTTT
v_call: TRBV6-5; j_call: TRBJ2-3; d_call: TRBD2; cdr3_length: 15; clone_size: NA; cdr3_aa: CASSYSGTRADTQYF; cdr3_nt: TGTGCCAGCAGTTACTCAGGGACTAGAGCAGATACGCAGTATTTT
v_call: TRBV7-9; j_call: TRBJ2-3; d_call: TRBD1; cdr3_length: 13; clone_size: NA; cdr3_aa: CASSLTGGDTQYF; cdr3_nt: TGTGCCAGCAGCTTAACAGGGGGAGATACGCAGTATTTT
v_call: TRBV5-1; j_call: TRBJ2-1; d_call: TRBD2; cdr3_length: 13; clone_size: once; cdr3_aa: CASTSPLGGEQFF; cdr3_nt: TGCGCCAGCACTAGCCCCCTGGGGGGGGAGCAGTTCTTC
v_call: TRBV29-1; j_call: TRBJ1-5; d_call: TRBD1; cdr3_length: 13; clone_size: NA; cdr3_aa: CSVRTGADWPQHF; cdr3_nt: TGCAGCGTCAGGACAGGGGCGGACTGGCCCCAGCATTTT
v_call: TRBV15; j_call: TRBJ2-5; d_call: TRBD1; cdr3_length: 13; clone_size: NA; cdr3_aa: CATSIGQGEAQYF; cdr3_nt: TGTGCCACCAGCATAGGACAGGGGGAGGCCCAGTACTTC
v_call: TRBV25-1; j_call: TRBJ1-1; d_call: NA; cdr3_length: 13; clone_size: NA; cdr3_aa: CASSEGNRAKAFF; cdr3_nt: TGTGCCAGCAGTGAAGGGAACAGGGCCAAAGCTTTCTTT
v_call: TRBV7-6; j_call: TRBJ2-1; d_call: NA; cdr3_length: 16; clone_size: NA; cdr3_aa: CASSDSPQRPGYEQFF; cdr3_nt: TGTGCCAGCAGCGATAGCCCCCAGCGACCGGGGTATGAGCAGTTCTTC
v_call: TRBV5-1; j_call: TRBJ2-5; d_call: NA; cdr3_length: 17; clone_size: NA; cdr3_aa: CASSLGPGRAIQETQYF; cdr3_nt: TGCGCCAGCAGCTTAGGGCCGGGCAGGGCCATCCAAGAGACCCAGTACTTC
v_call: TRBV7-3; j_call: TRBJ1-5; d_call: NA; cdr3_length: 13; clone_size: NA; cdr3_aa: CASSPGVGQPQHF; cdr3_nt: TGTGCCAGCAGCCCCGGGGTCGGTCAGCCCCAGCATTTT
v_call: TRBV19; j_call: TRBJ2-5; d_call: TRBD2; cdr3_length: 15; clone_size: NA; cdr3_aa: CASSSQREGQETQYF; cdr3_nt: TGTGCCAGTAGTTCGCAGCGGGAGGGACAAGAGACCCAGTACTTC
v_call: TRBV24-1; j_call: TRBJ2-1; d_call: TRBD2; cdr3_length: 18; clone_size: NA; cdr3_aa: CATSDSRGGTSVWNEQFF; cdr3_nt: TGTGCCACCAGTGACTCGCGAGGAGGGACTAGCGTTTGGAATGAGCAGTTCTTC
v_call: TRBV19; j_call: TRBJ2-7; d_call: TRBD2; cdr3_length: 16; clone_size: NA; cdr3_aa: CASSIDLPSGGSEQYF; cdr3_nt: TGTGCCAGTAGTATAGATCTTCCGTCGGGAGGGTCCGAGCAGTACTTC
v_call: TRBV12-3/TRBV12-4; j_call: TRBJ2-7; d_call: TRBD1; cdr3_length: 13; clone_size: once; cdr3_aa: CASMDRPTYEQYF; cdr3_nt: TGTGCCAGCATGGACAGGCCGACCTACGAGCAGTACTTC